The rows below give T cell receptor beta chains drawn from one sample of a study of OX40 agonist ivuxolimab in advanced cancers. The data were produced by immunoSEQ multiplex PCR, yet TCRdb's version contains in-frame clones alone and is incomplete. Among approximately 84,000 clones listed, about 91% were seen once. The source material was CD4+ or CD8+ T cells sorted from blood, sampled in a trial of the OX40 agonist ivuxolimab. The receptor set was obtained from an adult with an advanced solid tumor such as melanoma, head and neck, liver or kidney cancer. Each CDR3 is given with its conserved first and last residue. D genes are given only for firm matches. Not every row has a clone size; where given, it reads once, few, many or a size class.

j_gene,d_gene,len,v_gene,abundance,CDR3nt,CDR3aa
TRBJ2-5,-,14,TRBV4-1,-,TGCGCCAGCAGCCGACAGGAGTACCAAGAGACCCAGTACTTC,CASSRQEYQETQYF
TRBJ2-2,-,13,TRBV27,-,TGTGCCAGCAGTCGCTCATACACCGGGGAGCTGTTTTTT,CASSRSYTGELFF
TRBJ1-1,TRBD1,14,TRBV7-3,once,TGTGCCAGCAGCCGGGGACAGGGGAACACTGAAGCTTTCTTT,CASSRGQGNTEAFF
TRBJ2-2,-,14,TRBV10-3,-,TGTGCCATCAGGAATGATGCGGCGACCGGGGAGCTGTTTTTT,CAIRNDAATGELFF
TRBJ2-5,TRBD1,15,TRBV5-1,-,TGCGCCAGCAGCTTGATTCCAGGGGGCGCAGAGACCCAGTACTTC,CASSLIPGGAETQYF
TRBJ1-3,-,16,TRBV5-1,-,TGCGCCAGCAGCTTGGTGGGCTCCAGGTGGGGAAACACCATATATTTT,CASSLVGSRWGNTIYF
TRBJ1-1,-,12,TRBV2,-,TGTGCCAGCACTACCCAAGGCGTTGAAGCTTTCTTT,CASTTQGVEAFF
TRBJ2-2,TRBD1,16,TRBV5-1,-,TGCGCCAGCAGTTTGACAGGGATCGGGGACACCGGGGAGCTGTTTTTT,CASSLTGIGDTGELFF
TRBJ2-7,-,15,TRBV5-1,-,TGCGCCAGCAGCTTGTATTTCTCCCAGGTGTACGAGCAGTACTTC,CASSLYFSQVYEQYF
TRBJ2-1,-,17,TRBV10-3,-,TGTGCCATCAGTGGCGCGGGTGGGCGGAACTCCTACAATGAGCAGTTCTTC,CAISGAGGRNSYNEQFF
TRBJ1-6,TRBD1,14,TRBV6-5,-,TGTGCCAGCAGAGGACAGGGTGAGAGTTCACCCCTCCACTTT,CASRGQGESSPLHF
TRBJ1-1,-,14,TRBV7-9,-,TGTGCCAGCAGCCCTAAGGACAGGAACACTGAAGCTTTCTTT,CASSPKDRNTEAFF
TRBJ2-3,TRBD2,15,TRBV9,-,TGTGCCAGCAGCGCCCGACTAGCGGGAGTTGAATTGCCGTATTTT,CASSARLAGVELPYF
TRBJ1-5,-,13,TRBV28,once,TGTGCCAGCAGTTTAACAGGCAATCAGCCCCAGCATTTT,CASSLTGNQPQHF
TRBJ2-1,-,13,TRBV7-2,-,TGTGCCAGCAGCTTAGAGACCAGGGTTGAGCAGTTCTTC,CASSLETRVEQFF
TRBJ1-1,-,15,TRBV14,-,TGTGCCAGCAGCCAAGATATGGGCTGGAACACTGAAGCTTTCTTT,CASSQDMGWNTEAFF
TRBJ1-1,TRBD1,15,TRBV18,-,TGTGCCAGCTCATTAGGACAGGGGGTAATAACTGAAGCTTTCTTT,CASSLGQGVITEAFF
TRBJ1-1,-,12,TRBV18,-,TGTGCCAGCTCACCAGATACCGGGTTCGTACCATTT,CASSPDTGFVPF
TRBJ1-2,-,11,TRBV28,-,TGTGCCAGCAGTTTAGAGGGTGGCTACACCTTC,CASSLEGGYTF
TRBJ2-3,TRBD2,15,TRBV4-2,once,TGTGCCAGCAGCCAAGTAGCGGGAGGCGGCGATACGCAGTATTTT,CASSQVAGGGDTQYF
TRBJ2-1,TRBD2,12,TRBV7-3,-,TGTGCCAGCAGCTTGACTAGCGGGAGACTGTTCTTC,CASSLTSGRLFF
TRBJ1-1,-,14,TRBV4-1,-,TGCGCCAGCAGCCAAGTTTCAGGTGACACTGAAGCTTTCTTT,CASSQVSGDTEAFF
TRBJ2-2,-,15,TRBV5-1,-,TGCGCCAGCAGCCTCCGGGACCCATCAACCGGGGAGCTGTTTTTT,CASSLRDPSTGELFF
TRBJ2-7,-,15,TRBV27,-,TGTGCCAGCAGTTTATCCAGGGTCGGGACCTACGAGCAGTACTTC,CASSLSRVGTYEQYF
TRBJ1-5,-,16,TRBV28,-,TGTGCCAGCAGAATACAGGGAGAGCGTGGCAATCAGCCCCAGCATTTT,CASRIQGERGNQPQHF
TRBJ1-1,-,17,TRBV5-1,-,TGCGCCAGCAGCGACCCTTTGGGGACACGCCAGAGCACTGAAGCTTTCTTT,CASSDPLGTRQSTEAFF
TRBJ2-7,TRBD2,15,TRBV7-2,-,TGTGCCAGCAGCTTAGCCGCGGGACTAGGTTACGAGCAGTACTTC,CASSLAAGLGYEQYF
TRBJ1-5,-,14,TRBV5-6,-,TGTGCCAGCAGCGAGATAGCGGGCAATCAGCCCCAGCATTTT,CASSEIAGNQPQHF
TRBJ1-3,TRBD1,16,TRBV12-5,-,TGTGCTAGTGGGGGCCGGGACAGGAGCTCTGGAAACACCATATATTTT,CASGGRDRSSGNTIYF
TRBJ1-5,TRBD1,17,TRBV5-6,-,TGTGCCAGCAGCTTGCCCGACAGGGGGCTCGTTTATCAGCCCCAGCATTTT,CASSLPDRGLVYQPQHF
TRBJ2-6,-,13,TRBV12-5,-,TGTGCTAGTGGTTTTTCTGGGGCCAACGTCCTGACTTTC,CASGFSGANVLTF
TRBJ2-1,TRBD1,12,TRBV6-5,-,TGTGCCAGCAGTAAGACAGGGCGTGAGCAGTTCTTC,CASSKTGREQFF
TRBJ2-5,-,12,TRBV6-1,once,TGTGCCAGCAGTGTGTCCGAAGAGACCCAGTACTTC,CASSVSEETQYF
TRBJ2-6,TRBD1,17,TRBV6-1,-,TGTGCCAGCAGTGAAATGAACCAGGGGGCTGGGGCCAACGTCCTGACTTTC,CASSEMNQGAGANVLTF
TRBJ1-1,-,13,TRBV19,-,TGTGCCAGTAGTATGGCCCTGAACACTGAAGCTTTCTTT,CASSMALNTEAFF
TRBJ2-5,-,13,TRBV10-2,-,TGCGCCAGCAGGCGGGCCAGGGAAGAGACCCAGTACTTC,CASRRAREETQYF
TRBJ2-6,-,15,TRBV7-9,-,TGTGCCAGCAGCTGGAGGGCCTCTGGGGCCAACGTCCTGACTTTC,CASSWRASGANVLTF
TRBJ2-1,-,13,TRBV4-3,-,TGCGCCAGCAGCCAGGGGGGACAGCTTGAGCAGTTCTTC,CASSQGGQLEQFF
TRBJ2-1,TRBD1,13,TRBV11-3,-,TGTGCCAGCAGCTTTACAGGGGCGCAAGAGCAGTTCTTC,CASSFTGAQEQFF
TRBJ2-3,TRBD2,15,TRBV6-5,once,TGTGCCAGCAGTATAGCGGGGGCCCCCACAGATACGCAGTATTTT,CASSIAGAPTDTQYF
TRBJ2-2,TRBD2,17,TRBV27,-,TGTGCCAGCAGTTTTTTCCCGACTAGCGGGGGGTCAGGGGAGCTGTTTTTT,CASSFFPTSGGSGELFF